The entry below describes one TCR beta chain. This entry comes from a study of blood T cell repertoires in COVID-19. Study-level background: The United States, Italy and Spain supplied acute and convalescent COVID-19 samples. PBMCs, B-cell-depleted T cells, or T cells were the source of the cDNA or gDNA that made up the material.

As originally analysed: Nucleated cell counts were estimated from reference gene primer amplification. Sequencing was performed with immunoSEQ multiplex PCR; in TCRdb, only in-frame clones are kept and a portion is missing. That table furnishes V, J and clone size, whereas the DNA furnished D and trimming. In the table there are 45,000 to 55,000 clones, 87% of which are singletons. The sequence derives from a man aged 50 or older with active COVID-19. Input material: peripheral blood.

The CDR3 coding sequence is TGTGCCAGCAGCTTCCGCTACGAGCAGTACTTC. Protein product: CASSFRYEQYF. This chain links TRBV6-2 or TRBV6-3 with TRBJ2-7; no reliable D call. The CDR3 runs to 11 residues. The germline V gene has CDR1 MNHEY and CDR2 SVGEGT. The V gene lost 6 bases and the J gene lost 3 bases, with 6 bases spanning the gap.